This T cell receptor beta chain originates from a study of CD8 T cells in ankylosing spondylitis. Study results and caveats: Characteristic, it appeared, of ankylosing spondylitis blood was a TCR beta motif of 7 or 8 highly homologous variants. Relatively scarce in peripheral blood, disease-linked clones were CD8+. There was reportedly significant enrichment of clones that were disease-linked in matched ankylosing spondylitis synovial fluid.

The CDR3 extends over 13 amino acids. Molecular-barcoded quantitative 5'-RACE produced these TCR beta libraries. TCRdb re-called the 5' RACE reads through MiXCR, storing one row per CDR3 protein. This sample has 130,000 or so distinct CDR3 sequences, with 15% to 20% found just once. On this clonotype: Its antigen is not known.

The chain links TRBV21-1 to TRBJ2-5. TRBV21-1 is a recognized pseudogene. Sequencing was carried out using blood, either unsorted or a sorted T cell fraction (not recorded which). The TCR was taken from a male donor with ankylosing spondylitis. CDR3 sequence: CASSTIKKETQYF. The CDR3, as DNA: TGTGCCAGCAGCACGATCAAGAAAGAGACCCAGTACTTC.